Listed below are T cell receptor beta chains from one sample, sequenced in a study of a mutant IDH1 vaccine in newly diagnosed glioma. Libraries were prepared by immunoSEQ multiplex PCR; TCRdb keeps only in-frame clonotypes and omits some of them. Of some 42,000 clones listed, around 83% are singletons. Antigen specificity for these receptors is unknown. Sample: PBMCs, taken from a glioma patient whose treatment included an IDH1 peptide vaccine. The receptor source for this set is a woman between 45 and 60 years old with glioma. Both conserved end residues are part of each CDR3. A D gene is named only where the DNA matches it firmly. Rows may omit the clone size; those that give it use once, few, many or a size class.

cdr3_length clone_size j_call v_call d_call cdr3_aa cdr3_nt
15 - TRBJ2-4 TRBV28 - CASSMTTVAKNIQYF TGTGCCAGCAGTATGACGACAGTAGCCAAAAACATTCAGTACTTC
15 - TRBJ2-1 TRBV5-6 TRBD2 CASSPGLAGPGGQFF TGTGCCAGCAGTCCGGGACTAGCGGGGCCCGGGGGGCAGTTCTTC
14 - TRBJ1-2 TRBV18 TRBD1 CASSPPDRVYGYTF TGTGCCAGCTCACCACCGGACAGGGTGTATGGCTACACCTTC
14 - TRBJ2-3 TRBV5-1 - CASSSTQYTDTQYF TGCGCCAGCAGCTCGACCCAATACACAGATACGCAGTATTTT
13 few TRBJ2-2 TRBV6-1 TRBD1 CASDRGNTGELFF TGTGCCAGCGACAGGGGGAACACCGGGGAGCTGTTTTTT
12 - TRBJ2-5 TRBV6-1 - CASREKGGTQYF TGTGCCAGCAGAGAGAAGGGTGGGACCCAGTACTTC
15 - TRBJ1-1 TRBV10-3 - CAISESNRRDTEAFF TGTGCCATCAGTGAGTCGAACCGCAGAGACACTGAAGCTTTCTTT
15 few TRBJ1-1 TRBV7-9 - CASSLAWGADTEAFF TGTGCCAGCAGCTTAGCGTGGGGGGCCGACACTGAAGCTTTCTTT
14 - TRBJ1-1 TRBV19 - CASTKGRLNTEAFF TGTGCCAGTACCAAGGGACGGCTGAACACTGAAGCTTTCTTT
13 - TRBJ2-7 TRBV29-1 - CSVGGLSGYEQYF TGCAGCGTTGGGGGGCTCTCGGGGTACGAGCAGTACTTC
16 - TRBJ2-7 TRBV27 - CASSRKLQGSSYEQYF TGTGCCAGCAGCCGTAAGCTCCAGGGGAGCTCCTACGAGCAGTACTTC
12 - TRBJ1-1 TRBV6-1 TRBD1 CASSRDRRGAFF TGTGCCAGCAGTCGGGACAGGAGAGGGGCTTTCTTT
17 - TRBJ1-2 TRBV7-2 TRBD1 CASSPSTGGFPNYGYTF TGTGCCAGCAGCCCATCGACAGGGGGCTTTCCTAACTATGGCTACACCTTC
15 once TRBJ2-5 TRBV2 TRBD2 CASRVAGGLQETQYF TGTGCCAGCAGAGTAGCGGGGGGCCTCCAAGAGACCCAGTACTTC
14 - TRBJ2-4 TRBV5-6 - CASSLGVYENIQYF TGTGCCAGCAGCTTGGGGGTTTATGAAAACATTCAGTACTTC
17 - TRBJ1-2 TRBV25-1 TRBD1 CASSEFGAGTGSYGYTF TGTGCCAGCAGTGAATTCGGGGCCGGGACAGGGAGCTATGGCTACACCTTC
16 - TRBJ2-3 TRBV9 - CASGQGGGGLGDTQYF TGTGCCAGCGGGCAAGGGGGCGGGGGGCTTGGAGATACGCAGTATTTT
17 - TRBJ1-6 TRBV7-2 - CASSLVVRQRSHSPLHF TGTGCCAGCAGCTTAGTTGTTAGACAGCGCTCTCATTCACCCCTCCACTTT
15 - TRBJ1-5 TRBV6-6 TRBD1 CASSLPGQGRQPQHF TGTGCCAGCAGTTTGCCGGGACAGGGTAGACAGCCCCAGCATTTT
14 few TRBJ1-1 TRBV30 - CAWSVRQGGTEAFF TGTGCCTGGAGTGTACGTCAGGGAGGAACTGAAGCTTTCTTT
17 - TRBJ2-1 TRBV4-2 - CASSQGWPGGYSNEQFF TGTGCCAGCAGCCAAGGGTGGCCGGGCGGGTATAGCAATGAGCAGTTCTTC
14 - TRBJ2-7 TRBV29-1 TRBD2 CSVNSPSGGTVQYF TGCAGCGTTAATAGTCCTAGCGGGGGCACGGTGCAGTACTTC
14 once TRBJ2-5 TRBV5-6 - CASSLSPAKETQYF TGTGCCAGCAGCTTGAGTCCAGCAAAAGAGACCCAGTACTTC
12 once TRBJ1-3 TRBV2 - CASSLAGNTIYF TGTGCCAGCAGCCTCGCTGGAAACACCATATATTTT
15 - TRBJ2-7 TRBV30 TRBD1 CAWTGTGRASYEQYF TGTGCCTGGACCGGGACAGGGAGGGCAAGCTACGAGCAGTACTTC
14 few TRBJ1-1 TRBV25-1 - CASRRGGSNTEAFF TGTGCCAGTCGAAGGGGCGGATCAAACACTGAAGCTTTCTTT